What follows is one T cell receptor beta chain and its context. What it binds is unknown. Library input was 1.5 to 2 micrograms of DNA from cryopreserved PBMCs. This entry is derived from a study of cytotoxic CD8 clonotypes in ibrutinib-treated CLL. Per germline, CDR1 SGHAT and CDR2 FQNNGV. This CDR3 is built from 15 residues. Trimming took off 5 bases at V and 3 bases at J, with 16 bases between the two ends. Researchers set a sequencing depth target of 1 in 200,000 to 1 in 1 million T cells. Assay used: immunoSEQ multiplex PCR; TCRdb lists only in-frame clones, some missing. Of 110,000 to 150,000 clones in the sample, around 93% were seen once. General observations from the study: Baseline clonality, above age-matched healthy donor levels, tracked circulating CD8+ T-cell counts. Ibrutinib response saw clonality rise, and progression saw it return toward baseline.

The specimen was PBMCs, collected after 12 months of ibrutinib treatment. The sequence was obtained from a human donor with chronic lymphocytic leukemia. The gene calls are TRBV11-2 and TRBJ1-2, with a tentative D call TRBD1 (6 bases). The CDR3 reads CASSKTGLLYYGYTF. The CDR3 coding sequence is TGTGCCAGCAGCAAAACAGGGTTACTTTACTATGGCTACACCTTC.